This T cell receptor beta chain was obtained from a study of T cells in Graves' hyperthyroidism and ophthalmopathy. As for the study in general: The initial diagnosis was the point when peripheral blood was collected, ahead of any treatment.

A patient was excluded if there was uncontrolled infection, other autoimmune disease, pregnancy or lactation. General observations from the study: Most thyroid-expanded clonotypes above 0.001 were also found in blood. Classification by a 13 V-J model distinguished ophthalmopathy from stable hyperthyroidism.

There were TCR beta CDR3 regions amplified from RNA transcripts. The HTBI set primed first-round TCR CDR3 RT-PCR. TCRdb processed the multiplex PCR reads anew with MiXCR; each CDR3 protein has one entry. This table holds some 720,000 distinct CDR3 sequences, less than 20% found once. Only a few counts were recorded for this clonotype. Antigen specificity is unknown. The clonotype originates from a man aged 18 to 30 with Graves' hyperthyroidism. Sequencing was performed on blood.

The CDR3 spells CASREQSGSGANVLTF. As DNA, the CDR3 is TGTGCCAGCAGGGAGCAGTCAGGCTCTGGGGCCAACGTCCTGACTTTC. This chain connects TRBV6-2 or TRBV6-3 to TRBJ2-6, with D uncertain. Germline CDR1 and CDR2: MNHEY and SVGEGT. Trimming cost V 6 bases and J 0 bases, with 12 bases left between them. The CDR3 contains 16 residues.